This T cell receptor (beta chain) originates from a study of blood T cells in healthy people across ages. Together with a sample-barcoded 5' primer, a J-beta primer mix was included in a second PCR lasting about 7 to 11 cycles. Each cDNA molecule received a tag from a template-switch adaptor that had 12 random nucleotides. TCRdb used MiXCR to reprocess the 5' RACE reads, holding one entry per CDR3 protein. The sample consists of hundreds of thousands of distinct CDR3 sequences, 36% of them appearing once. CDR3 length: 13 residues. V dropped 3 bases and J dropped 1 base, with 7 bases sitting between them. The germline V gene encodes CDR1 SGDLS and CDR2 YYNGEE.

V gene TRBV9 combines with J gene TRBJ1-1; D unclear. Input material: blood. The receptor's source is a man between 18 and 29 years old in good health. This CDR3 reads CASSAEANTEAFF. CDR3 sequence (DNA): TGTGCCAGCAGCGCCGAGGCGAACACTGAAGCTTTCTTT.